Included here is one T cell receptor beta chain sequence, with context. The data were obtained in a study of Ad26.COV2.S vaccination and SARS-CoV-2 variants. Treatment in this sample: some 20 received Ad26.COV2.S at low or high dose, single or two shots; about five received placebo; per-sample allocation not given. On day 63 after the first injection, vaccine and placebo recipients gave samples. Generated by immunoSEQ multiplex PCR, the TCRdb table keeps only in-frame clones and is missing some. The sample contains hundreds of thousands of clones, roughly four fifths of which appear only once. The V end was cut by 2 bases, the J end by 1 base, with 21 bases between. Germline loops: CDR1 SGHKS, CDR2 YYEKEE (reference sequence). The CDR3 is 18 amino acids.

The TCR sequence derives from a person aged 18-60 years who received the Ad26.COV2.S COVID-19 vaccine or a placebo. The chain uses TRBV5-5 and TRBJ2-5, with D hard to call. Sequenced here: peripheral blood, sampled in a trial of Ad26.COV2.S vaccine versus placebo. Written as DNA, the CDR3 is TGTGCCAGCAGCTTTTTGACGCAAGGAAAGGCCCCCCAAGAGACCCAGTACTTC. Translation: CASSFLTQGKAPQETQYF.